The clone carrying this T cell receptor (beta chain) appeared a few times. This specimen comes from a study of T cell repertoires in cytomegalovirus infection. This CDR3 has 13 amino acids. Germline CDR1 reads MNHGY; CDR2 reads SVAAGI. V was pared by 3 bases and J by 6 bases, with 8 bases between. Via MiXCR, TCRdb re-called the reads, giving one row per CDR3 protein. The data contain approximately 170,000 distinct CDR3 sequences, roughly a sixth of them singletons. Sequencing was performed on CD8+ T cells from PBMCs. This sequence joins TRBV6-9 and TRBJ2-2; perhaps TRBD1 as D (6 bases). This TCR came from a human donor in good health (CMV status not recorded). Some clones in this sample may be carry-over from other donors' samples. The CDR3 DNA follows: TGTGCCAGCAGTTACCAGGGGCCCGGGGAGCTGTTTTTT. This gives the protein CASSYQGPGELFF.